Following are 28 T cell receptor beta chains from one sample sequenced in a study of cytomegalovirus exposure and HLA in healthy donors. The PCR employed 60 Vbeta primers together with 13 Jbeta primers. Sequencing used immunoSEQ multiplex PCR; TCRdb keeps in-frame clones, though not all of them. Among roughly 120,000 clones, 75% to 80% were seen once, and the ten largest hold more than 3%. The sample consisted of PBMCs. The receptors here all came from a man aged 35 to 55 in good health and CMV-seronegative.

The chain carries TRBV15 and TRBJ1-5; 8 bases are shared with TRBD1. After removal of 7 bases from V and 6 bases from J, the junction contained 5 bases not matched to a gene. The length of the CDR3 is 13 residues. Germline V CDR1 and CDR2: LNHNV, YYDKDF (reference sequence). The CDR3 DNA reads TGTGCCACCAACCAGGGGGCCAGTCAGCCCCAGCATTTT. This sequence encodes CATNQGASQPQHF. Together with reference TRBV15 and TRBJ1-5, the CDR3 gives the full variable domain: DAMVIQNPRYQVTQFGKPVTLSCSQTLNHNVMYWYQQKSSQAPKLLFHYYDKDFNNEADTPDNFQSRRPNTSFCFLDIRSPGLGDTAMYLCATNQGASQPQHFGDGTRLSIL.

This chain uses TRBV4-2 with TRBJ2-7; 9 bases fit TRBD1. Unmatched junction bases numbered 1, after V lost 1 base and J lost 0 bases. Per the germline V gene, CDR1 is LGHNA and CDR2 is YNFKEQ. The CDR3 is 15 amino acids. In DNA, the CDR3 is TGTGCCAGCAGCCAAGGGACAGGGGACTCCTACGAGCAGTACTTC. It encodes CASSQGTGDSYEQYF.

V and J are TRBV2 and TRBJ1-2, with D perhaps TRBD1 (5 bases). The CDR3 extends over 14 amino acids. The V end lost 3 bases, the J end lost 2 bases, and 10 bases lay between the germline ends. Germline values: CDR1 SNHLY, CDR2 FYNNEI. The DNA for the CDR3 is TGTGCCAGCAGTGACGGAGGGGTGAACTATGGCTACACCTTC. Protein: CASSDGGVNYGYTF.

The rearrangement joins TRBV6-1 to TRBJ2-5; D gene ambiguous. From germline, CDR1 is MNHNS and CDR2 SASEGT. V was shortened by 1 base and J by 7 bases, with 7 bases between the two germline ends. The CDR3 has 12 amino acids. The CDR3 coding sequence is TGTGCCAGCAGTGAAGGGGCGAGGACCCAGTACTTC. Translation: CASSEGARTQYF.

The chain combines TRBV12-5 with TRBJ1-1; TRBD1 matches at 8 bases. The CDR3 has 15 residues. After removal of 0 bases from V and 1 base from J, the junction contained 1 base not matched to a gene. Germline V gene lookup returns CDR1 LGHNT and CDR2 FRNRAP. This CDR3 reads CASGLVDRGNTEAFF. The CDR3 DNA follows: TGTGCTAGTGGTTTGGTCGACAGGGGGAACACTGAAGCTTTCTTT.

There are a few counts of this clone. The rearrangement links TRBV2 to TRBJ2-7; perhaps TRBD1 as D (6 bases). V lost 6 bases and J lost 0, with 12 bases in between. This CDR3 comprises 14 residues. Per the germline V gene, CDR1 is SNHLY and CDR2 is FYNNEI. Here the CDR3 DNA reads TGTGCCAGCAGGGCTGACAGGAGCTCCTACGAGCAGTACTTC. It specifies CASRADRSSYEQYF.

The CDR3 coding sequence is TGTGCCAGCAGCGCCGGACAGTGGAAAAGCTCCTACGAGCAGTACTTC. The encoded protein is CASSAGQWKSSYEQYF. This sequence joins TRBV5-4 and TRBJ2-7; tentative D call: TRBD1 (6 bases). This CDR3 comprises 16 residues. The germline V gene encodes CDR1 SGHNT and CDR2 YYREEE (reference sequence). V lost 4 bases to trimming and J lost 0 bases, with 17 bases between them.

The chain joins TRBV30 to TRBJ1-2; 9 bases line up with TRBD1. V shed 0 bases and J 3 bases; nucleotides not matched to a gene: 5. This CDR3 has 15 amino acids. From germline, CDR1 is GTSNPN and CDR2 SVGIG (reference sequence). The CDR3 here is CAWSVGQGKDYGYTF. The CDR3 DNA follows: TGTGCCTGGAGTGTGGGACAGGGAAAGGACTATGGCTACACCTTC.

The chain couples TRBV25-1 to TRBJ1-1, with a possible D match to TRBD1 (5 bases). Germline V lookup: CDR1 MGHDK, CDR2 SYGVNS. Trimming removed 6 bases from V and 2 bases from J, with 16 bases in between. There are 15 residues in the CDR3. Written as DNA, the CDR3 is TGTGCCAGCAGAGGCGGGGGTGAGTTAAACACTGAAGCTTTCTTT. It yields the protein CASRGGGELNTEAFF.

The rearrangement joins TRBV7-2 to TRBJ2-7; weak D call: TRBD1 (6 bases). The CDR3 consists of 16 residues. Germline V CDR1 and CDR2: SGHTA, FQGNSA. Trimming removed 3 bases at V and 3 bases at J, with 18 bases between. CDR3 residues: CASSFGRGGLFYEQYF. The CDR3 DNA follows: TGTGCCAGCAGCTTTGGGAGAGGGGGATTATTCTACGAGCAGTACTTC.

The chain has TRBV6-1 and TRBJ1-2; tentatively, D is TRBD1 (5 bases). Trimming removed 2 bases at V and 8 bases at J, with 15 bases between. Germline loops: CDR1 MNHNS, CDR2 SASEGT. The CDR3 has 14 residues. The CDR3: CASSERGRADGYTF. The CDR3 bases are TGTGCCAGCAGTGAACGCGGCAGGGCGGACGGCTACACCTTC.

The chain employs TRBV28 and TRBJ2-2; D is undetermined. Trimming pared 6 bases from V and 0 bases from J, leaving 5 bases between. CDR3 length: 13 residues. The germline V gene has CDR1 MDHEN and CDR2 SYDVKM. The CDR3 DNA follows: TGTGCCAGCAGCACAACGAACACCGGGGAGCTGTTTTTT. Translated: CASSTTNTGELFF.

This chain uses TRBV7-2 with TRBJ2-5; 13 bases are a match to TRBD2. The DNA matches TRBJ2-7 better at its end, which makes the J call doubtful. Germline V gene lookup returns CDR1 SGHTA and CDR2 FQGNSA. CDR3 length: 14 residues. This CDR3 reads CASSGLAGAYEQYF. For the CDR3, the DNA is TGTGCCAGCAGTGGACTAGCGGGGGCCTACGAGCAGTACTTC.

V is TRBV20-1 and J is TRBJ1-1; no reliable D call. V was shortened by 3 bases and J by 7 bases, with 9 bases between the two germline ends. The germline V gene has CDR1 DFQATT and CDR2 SNEGSKA (reference sequence). This CDR3 comprises 11 residues. The CDR3, as DNA: TGCAGTGCTAGTCGACAAAATGAAGCTTTCTTT. Amino acids: CSASRQNEAFF.

The chain has TRBV11-2 and TRBJ1-1; D gene uncertain. This CDR3 region has 17 residues. Germline CDR1 SGHAT, CDR2 FQNNGV. Between the trimmed V and J ends, which lost 5 bases and 0 bases, there was a span of 19 bases. CDR3 region: CASSPSGVPLMNTEAFF. DNA of the CDR3: TGTGCCAGCAGCCCCAGCGGGGTCCCTCTCATGAACACTGAAGCTTTCTTT.

The J gene is TRBJ2-7, the V gene TRBV7-2, with TRBD2 identical over 8 bases. The CDR3 is made up of 12 amino acids. V was clipped by 4 bases and J by 9 bases; unmatched bases: 5. Germline lookup yields CDR1 SGHTA and CDR2 FQGNSA. Here the CDR3 DNA reads TGTGCCAGCAGCTCGGCGGGGGGTCGGCAGTACTTC. Protein sequence: CASSSAGGRQYF.

The chain is built from TRBV9 and TRBJ2-5; the D gene is possibly TRBD1 (6 bases). The CDR3 loop spans 16 amino acids. Germline loops: CDR1 SGDLS, CDR2 YYNGEE. V was cut by 4 bases and J by 1 base, with 17 bases left in between. This CDR3 is CASSPIDGQPQETQYF. The DNA of the CDR3 is TGTGCCAGCAGCCCAATAGATGGACAGCCCCAAGAGACCCAGTACTTC.

This clone was counted once. This sequence joins TRBV7-2 and TRBJ1-5; 8 nucleotides line up with TRBD1. After removal of 5 bases from V and 6 bases from J, the junction contained 3 bases not matched to a gene. Germline CDR1 reads SGHTA; CDR2 reads FQGNSA. There are 13 residues in the CDR3. As DNA, the CDR3 is TGTGCCAGCAGCCAGGACAGGGTTCAGCCCCAGCATTTT. As protein: CASSQDRVQPQHF.

A single count supports this clone. The V gene is TRBV4-3, the J gene TRBJ2-5; 7 bases line up with TRBD1. TRBJ2-7 explains the end of the DNA better; the J call may be wrong. The CDR3 is 15 amino acids. From germline, CDR1 is LGHNA and CDR2 YSLEER. CDR3 nucleotide sequence: TGCGCCAGCAGCCAAGGGACAGGTTCTACCTACGAGCAGTACTTC. Its translation: CASSQGTGSTYEQYF.

V gene TRBV7-7 combines with J gene TRBJ1-2; D is ambiguous. V was clipped by 9 bases and J by 6 bases, with 11 bases between them. From germline, CDR1 is SSHAT and CDR2 FNYEAQ (reference sequence). The CDR3 loop spans 11 amino acids. CDR3 in amino acids: CARVIRDGYTF. DNA for the CDR3: TGTGCCAGGGTCATTCGGGATGGCTACACCTTC.

V usage is TRBV27 and J usage is TRBJ2-7; TRBD1 matches at 10 bases. Trimming removed 5 bases from V and 4 bases from J; junction bases left unmatched: 8. Germline assignment: CDR1 MNHEY and CDR2 SMNVEV (reference sequence). This CDR3 spans 15 amino acids. DNA for the CDR3: TGTGCCAGCAGTAATGCCGGGACAGGGGCATACGAGCAGTACTTC. Translated: CASSNAGTGAYEQYF.

A few counts support this clone. The CDR3 protein is CASSPTGTRQGAEVYTF. In DNA, the CDR3 is TGCGCCAGCAGCCCCACTGGCACTAGACAGGGAGCGGAAGTCTACACCTTC. The chain combines TRBV5-1 with TRBJ1-2; 7 bases fit TRBD1. The CDR3 is made up of 17 amino acids. V was pared by 4 bases and J by 10 bases, with 22 bases of the junction left unmatched. The germline V gene encodes CDR1 SGHRS and CDR2 YFSETQ.

The chain combines TRBV7-2 with TRBJ1-6; the D gene is possibly TRBD1 (6 bases). Germline CDR1 SGHTA, CDR2 FQGNSA. The CDR3 is 14 residues long. Deletions cut 8 bases from V and 5 bases from J, with 13 bases between. The CDR3 coding sequence is TGTGCCAGCGCACTAGGGGGAAATAATTCACCCCTCCACTTT. Encoded protein: CASALGGNNSPLHF.

The chain carries TRBV7-9 and TRBJ1-5; TRBD1 is a possible D gene (5 bases). Germline values: CDR1 SEHNR, CDR2 FQNEAQ (reference sequence). The germline V and J ends were trimmed by 0 bases and 0 bases, with 9 bases remaining between them. The CDR3 has 16 amino acids. For the CDR3, the DNA is TGTGCCAGCAGCTTAGCTAGGGGTTCTAGCAATCAGCCCCAGCATTTT. Protein product: CASSLARGSSNQPQHF.

The V gene is TRBV19, the J gene TRBJ1-6; TRBD1 matches 8 bases. The CDR3 loop spans 15 amino acids. The germline V gene has CDR1 LNHDA and CDR2 SQIVND (reference sequence). The J segment lost 9 bases and the V segment lost 4 bases, leaving 8 bases of the junction unmatched. Here the CDR3 reads CASSTRQGIGSPLHF. CDR3 DNA sequence: TGTGCCAGTAGTACCCGACAGGGGATCGGTTCACCCCTCCACTTT.

The chain combines TRBV5-1 with TRBJ1-6, with a weak D call TRBD1 (6 bases). The length of the CDR3 is 15 residues. Germline CDR1 reads SGHRS; CDR2 reads YFSETQ. The V gene lost 4 bases and the J gene lost 10 bases, with 18 bases spanning the gap. Here the CDR3 DNA reads TGCGCCAGCAGCACGGGGGGGGCAGGAGGCTCACCCCTCCACTTT. Translation gives CASSTGGAGGSPLHF.

The DNA of the CDR3 is TGTGCCAGCAGCGTACTAGCGGTGGGATTCAATGAGCAGTTCTTC. Its translation: CASSVLAVGFNEQFF. V usage is TRBV9 and J usage is TRBJ2-1, with 7 bases identical to TRBD2. Trimming took 1 base from V and 6 from J; bases not matched to a gene: 7. The CDR3 extends over 15 amino acids. Germline V gene lookup returns CDR1 SGDLS and CDR2 YYNGEE.

This chain connects TRBV29-1 to TRBJ1-1; D gene uncertain. Germline V CDR1 and CDR2: SQVTM, ANQGSEA. V lost 5 bases, J lost 0 bases, and 4 bases lay in between. The CDR3 totals 11 residues. In DNA form, the CDR3 reads TGCAGCGTTATTATGAACACTGAAGCTTTCTTT. Protein sequence: CSVIMNTEAFF.